These T cell receptor beta chains were read from a single sample in a study of cytotoxic CD8 clonotypes in ibrutinib-treated CLL. Some clones are missing from TCRdb's copy, which holds only in-frame ones; the method was immunoSEQ multiplex PCR. The table records roughly 200,000 clones, just over 70% of them present only once. The sequenced sample was PBMCs, obtained after 12 months of ibrutinib treatment. These receptors all come from a human donor with chronic lymphocytic leukemia. CDR3s include the opening cysteine and the closing phenylalanine or tryptophan. Each record gives: J gene, V gene, CDR3 length, CDR3 protein.

J: TRBJ1-2
V: TRBV6-6
length: 14
CDR3: CASSYGGSQYGYTF

J: TRBJ2-5
V: TRBV9
length: 17
CDR3: CASSPGLAGGRSETQYF

J: TRBJ1-4
V: TRBV5-1
length: 14
CDR3: CASRYGTSNEKLFF

J: TRBJ1-1
V: TRBV5-6
length: 16
CDR3: CASSRVAGAENTEAFF

J: TRBJ2-1
V: TRBV5-1
length: 16
CDR3: CASSSGLAGAYHEQFF

J: TRBJ1-2
V: TRBV7-6
length: 15
CDR3: CASSSRTGGNYGYTF

J: TRBJ2-7
V: TRBV18
length: 14
CDR3: CASSPEGQGSEQYF

J: TRBJ2-3
V: TRBV27
length: 16
CDR3: CASSLRTGTPADTQYF

J: TRBJ1-1
V: TRBV19
length: 14
CDR3: CASSTGRENTEAFF

J: TRBJ2-2
V: TRBV7-9
length: 15
CDR3: CASSLEVRGTGELFF

J: TRBJ2-3
V: TRBV5-1
length: 16
CDR3: CASSLSGTGGTDTQYF

J: TRBJ1-5
V: TRBV19
length: 13
CDR3: CARTDFSNQPQHF

J: TRBJ1-2
V: TRBV21-1
length: 15
CDR3: CASSKTRRLFHGYTF

J: TRBJ1-2
V: TRBV15
length: 15
CDR3: CATRSLGQGVFGYTF

J: TRBJ1-5
V: TRBV2
length: 14
CDR3: CASTKGQINQPQHF

J: TRBJ1-1
V: TRBV11-1
length: 18
CDR3: CASSSRRIQRGIGTEAFF

J: TRBJ2-2
V: TRBV30
length: 14
CDR3: CAWSAEYGRGELFF

J: TRBJ1-5
V: TRBV5-6
length: 15
CDR3: CASSLARVGVQPQHF

J: TRBJ1-2
V: TRBV6-5
length: 13
CDR3: CASSYSGQFDYTF

J: TRBJ1-5
V: TRBV29-1
length: 13
CDR3: CSVRRGSLEPQHF

J: TRBJ1-1
V: TRBV20-1
length: 11
CDR3: CSAPHHLEAFF

J: TRBJ1-6
V: TRBV7-9
length: 13
CDR3: CASSPDGNSPLHF

J: TRBJ1-1
V: TRBV18
length: 14
CDR3: CASSRQGVNTEAFF

J: TRBJ2-3
V: TRBV9
length: 14
CDR3: CASSSGGAVDTQYF

J: TRBJ1-2
V: TRBV5-6
length: 16
CDR3: CASSRGTGGLGYGYTF

J: TRBJ1-2
V: TRBV4-3
length: 16
CDR3: CASSQEPAGANYGYTF

J: TRBJ1-1
V: TRBV11-1
length: 14
CDR3: CASSLIDGNTEAFF

J: TRBJ1-4
V: TRBV18
length: 14
CDR3: CASSPSPGREKLFF

J: TRBJ1-6
V: TRBV15
length: 17
CDR3: CATSREGTRAVNSPLHF

J: TRBJ2-1
V: TRBV7-2
length: 15
CDR3: CASSLGDRGGNEQFF

J: TRBJ2-1
V: TRBV19
length: 16
CDR3: CASRGDYPPYYNEQFF

J: TRBJ2-7
V: TRBV5-1
length: 15
CDR3: CASSLAPGRPYEQYF

J: TRBJ2-7
V: TRBV9
length: 14
CDR3: CASSPRQGAYEQYF

J: TRBJ1-2
V: TRBV30
length: 13
CDR3: CAWRPGTGDGYTF

J: TRBJ1-2
V: TRBV18
length: 14
CDR3: CASSPGQSNYGYTF

J: TRBJ1-2
V: TRBV2
length: 12
CDR3: CASSGGGDGYTF

J: TRBJ2-7
V: TRBV5-6
length: 13
CDR3: CASSYTDRYEQYF

J: TRBJ1-2
V: TRBV13
length: 13
CDR3: CASFRGTGFGYTF

J: TRBJ2-3
V: TRBV29-1
length: 12
CDR3: CRGDRSTDTQYF

J: TRBJ2-7
V: TRBV7-2
length: 17
CDR3: CATRSLSGTGGRHEQYF

J: TRBJ2-1
V: TRBV29-1
length: 15
CDR3: CSVEVARSSYNEQFF

J: TRBJ2-7
V: TRBV18
length: 13
CDR3: CASSRAGTYEQYF

J: TRBJ2-4
V: TRBV7-2
length: 16
CDR3: CASSLRDRWGQNIQYF

J: TRBJ2-7
V: TRBV6-6
length: 13
CDR3: CASSRKGGWEQYF

J: TRBJ2-7
V: TRBV6-6
length: 13
CDR3: CASSPGGAGEQYF

J: TRBJ2-1
V: TRBV5-1
length: 12
CDR3: CASSLRGAEQFF

J: TRBJ2-3
V: TRBV11-2
length: 16
CDR3: CASSLTPRGATDTQYF

J: TRBJ2-1
V: TRBV7-2
length: 14
CDR3: CASSRGASYNEQFF

J: TRBJ1-1
V: TRBV6-5
length: 15
CDR3: CASSPHRGLNTEAFF

J: TRBJ2-7
V: TRBV25-1
length: 14
CDR3: CASSEMWQNYEQYF

J: TRBJ2-3
V: TRBV29-1
length: 18
CDR3: CSSHGVLAGEGGTDTQYF

J: TRBJ2-2
V: TRBV7-3
length: 18
CDR3: CASSLGLAGSKGAGELFF

J: TRBJ2-7
V: TRBV27
length: 16
CDR3: CASSLGTSGRSYEQYF